Included here is one T cell receptor (beta chain) sequence, with context. This sample was included in a study of cytomegalovirus exposure and HLA in healthy donors. At the level of the study: For the approximately 400 genotyped donors, 75% to 90% fell within the Caucasian-associated ancestry cluster.

This CDR3 is built from 15 residues. Per germline, CDR1 MNHEY and CDR2 SVGAGI. Trimming took 6 bases from V and 10 from J, leaving 19 bases between them. The PCR employed 60 Vbeta primers together with 13 Jbeta primers. TCRdb keeps only in-frame clones here, not all; method: immunoSEQ multiplex PCR. The data show some 150,000 clones, about 80% seen once. Sequencing was carried out using PBMCs. V gene TRBV6-5 combines with J gene TRBJ1-6; D is possibly TRBD1 (5 bases). This receptor was identified in a man aged 25 to 40 in good health and CMV-seropositive. CDR3 sequence: CASSSRGGQWSPLHF. DNA of the CDR3: TGTGCCAGCAGCTCCCGCGGGGGTCAATGGTCACCCCTCCACTTT.